Shown below are 22 T cell receptor beta chains from a single sample sequenced in a study of human T cells and chemical hapten exposure. One entry per CDR3 protein results from TCRdb running MiXCR on the RACE reads. The data hold tens of thousands of distinct CDR3 sequences, with 9.9% observed a single time. Time point of the sample: pre-sensitization, week 0. The sample's treatment: therapeutic diphenylcyclopropenone sensitization with weekly scalp DPC. The specimen was whole blood, collected in connection with sensitization to the hapten diphenylcyclopropenone (DPC). These receptors were obtained from a man aged 35-49 years with alopecia areata. Some clones in this sample may be carry-over from other donors' samples.

This clonotype was recorded many times. V gene TRBV4-2 combines with J gene TRBJ2-3; no firm D call. The germline CDR1 and CDR2 sequences are LGHNA and YNFKEQ. CDR3 size: 13 residues. Trimming removed 0 bases at V and 4 bases at J, with 5 bases between. For the CDR3, the DNA is TGTGCCAGCAGCCAAGATCCGGCAGATACGCAGTATTTT. This sequence encodes CASSQDPADTQYF.

This clonotype was seen many times. The chain joins TRBV5-1 to TRBJ2-1; D is uncertain. Germline V gene sequence: CDR1 SGHRS, CDR2 YFSETQ. V gave up 0 bases and J gave up 4 bases, with 11 bases separating them. The CDR3 length is 15 residues. In DNA, the CDR3 is TGCGCCAGCAGCTTGGCCGGCGTAAGTTACAATGAGCAGTTCTTC. It specifies CASSLAGVSYNEQFF.

This clonotype was seen at least ten times. V is TRBV18 and J is TRBJ2-3, with D unresolved. The V end was cut by 6 bases, the J end by 3 bases, with 10 bases between. This CDR3 has 13 residues. Per germline, CDR1 KGHSH and CDR2 LQKENI. In nucleotides, the CDR3 is TGTGCCAGCTCTCCGGACGGGACAGATACGCAGTATTTT. It yields the protein CASSPDGTDTQYF.

The rearrangement uses TRBV11-1 and TRBJ2-1, with D tentatively TRBD2 (6 bases). The CDR3 totals 12 residues. Germline lookup yields CDR1 SGHAT and CDR2 FQDESV (reference sequence). The ends were cut back, 3 bases at V and 8 bases at J, with 8 bases in the middle. CDR3 sequence reads: CASSLRGDEQFF. CDR3 in DNA: TGTGCCAGCAGCTTGCGCGGGGATGAGCAGTTCTTC.

There are a few counts of this clonotype. The V call is TRBV29-1, the J call TRBJ2-7, with TRBD1 matching over 8 bases. V dropped 3 bases and J dropped 1; count of bases not matched to a gene: 2. The CDR3 length is 13 residues. Germline V gene sequence: CDR1 SQVTM, CDR2 ANQGSEA. CDR3 DNA sequence: TGCAGCGTTGAGGACAGGGCATCCTACGAGCAGTACTTC. Its protein product is CSVEDRASYEQYF.

This clonotype was seen only a few times. This chain uses TRBV5-4 with TRBJ2-7; 7 positions agree with TRBD2. CDR3 length equals 14 residues. The junction had 8 bases not matched to a gene; V was cut back by 3 bases and J by 5 bases. CDR1 is SGHNT and CDR2 is YYREEE in the germline V gene (reference sequence). The CDR3 region is CASSYGLEFDEQYF. As DNA, the CDR3 is TGTGCCAGCAGCTACGGACTAGAGTTCGACGAGCAGTACTTC.

The chain couples TRBV10-3 to TRBJ2-3; 14 positions agree with TRBD2. V was pared by 10 bases and J by 4 bases, with 13 bases of the junction left unmatched. This CDR3 is built from 17 residues. Germline V gene data show CDR1 as ENHRY and CDR2 as SYGVKD. This CDR3 is CATGLAGVRGVADTQYF. For the CDR3, the DNA is TGTGCCACGGGACTAGCGGGAGTACGGGGCGTCGCAGATACGCAGTATTTT.

The chain links TRBV20-1 to TRBJ2-3; D ambiguous. This CDR3 has 13 amino acids. V was clipped by 0 bases and J by 1 base, with 5 bases between them. CDR1 is DFQATT and CDR2 is SNEGSKA in the germline V gene (reference sequence). The CDR3 nucleotides are TGCAGTGCTAGAGAGAGCGGCACAGATACGCAGTATTTT. Its protein product is CSARESGTDTQYF.

This clonotype was recorded many times. The chain carries TRBV7-2 and TRBJ2-7; 8 bases map to TRBD2. The CDR3 consists of 14 residues. Trimming cost V 5 bases and J 2 bases; bases outside gene matches: 5. Germline CDR1 reads SGHTA; CDR2 reads FQGNSA. CDR3 protein: CASSPSGRPYEQYF. For the CDR3, the DNA is TGTGCCAGCAGCCCCAGCGGGAGACCCTACGAGCAGTACTTC.

This clonotype showed up just a few times. This chain uses TRBV20-1 with TRBJ2-5, with a weak D call TRBD2 (6 bases). The V end was cut by 3 bases, the J end by 3 bases, with 17 bases between. Looked up from germline, CDR1 is DFQATT and CDR2 is SNEGSKA (reference sequence). The CDR3 contains 15 residues. CDR3 residues: CSARPIGSVKETQYF. The CDR3, as DNA: TGCAGTGCTAGGCCGATCGGGAGTGTCAAAGAGACCCAGTACTTC.

This clonotype has a count of ten or more. J is TRBJ2-7 and V is TRBV6-2 or TRBV6-3; unclear D gene. The V end was cut by 6 bases, the J end by 4 bases, with 13 bases between. CDR1 is MNHEY, CDR2 SVGEGT, per germline. This CDR3 comprises 13 residues. The chain's CDR3 is CASSVLDAYEQYF. CDR3 nucleotides: TGTGCCAGCAGCGTCCTTGACGCATACGAGCAGTACTTC.

This clonotype was picked up many times. V is TRBV13 and J is TRBJ2-3; TRBD1 matches 8 bases. The J segment lost 9 bases and the V segment lost 4 bases, leaving 15 bases of the junction unmatched. Germline CDR1 PRHDT, CDR2 FYEKMQ (reference sequence). The length of the CDR3 is 16 residues. The CDR3: CASSSRQGILKGTQYF. The CDR3 coding sequence is TGTGCCAGCAGCTCTCGACAGGGGATCTTGAAGGGGACGCAGTATTTT.

Ten or more counts support this clonotype. The rearrangement uses TRBV12-3 or TRBV12-4 and TRBJ1-1; D is perhaps TRBD1 (5 bases). V dropped 3 bases and J dropped 1 base, with 12 bases sitting between them. This CDR3 has 15 amino acids. CDR3 amino acids: CASSLQGLGNTEAFF. DNA for the CDR3: TGTGCCAGCAGTTTGCAGGGACTTGGGAACACTGAAGCTTTCTTT.

This clonotype was detected a few times. The genes are TRBV14 and TRBJ2-7; 7 bases fit TRBD1. J gave up 1 base and V 6 bases, and 3 bases lay outside the gene matches. This CDR3 contains 13 residues. From germline, CDR1 is SGHDN and CDR2 FVKESK. The CDR3 DNA reads TGTGCCAGCAGGGCGACAGGGTCCTACGAGCAGTACTTC. Encoded protein: CASRATGSYEQYF.

V and J are TRBV20-1 and TRBJ1-1; D is ambiguous. Germline V gives CDR1 DFQATT, CDR2 SNEGSKA (reference sequence). V was pared by 0 bases and J by 1 base, with 6 bases between. CDR3 length equals 13 residues. For the CDR3, the DNA is TGCAGTGCTAGAGATTCACGGAACACTGAAGCTTTCTTT. Its protein product is CSARDSRNTEAFF.

The chain is built from TRBV6-6 and TRBJ2-3, with D possibly being TRBD1 (6 bases). The CDR3 runs 14 residues. Germline loops: CDR1 MNHNY, CDR2 SVGAGI (reference sequence). V dropped 5 bases and J dropped 5 bases, with 14 bases sitting between them. The chain's CDR3 is CASSRGDRRDTQYF. In DNA, the CDR3 is TGTGCCAGCAGTCGTGGAGACAGGCGAGATACGCAGTATTTT.

A few counts support this clonotype. The chain carries TRBV6-5 and TRBJ2-1, with 9 nucleotides matching TRBD1. Germline-derived CDR1 and CDR2 are MNHEY and SVGAGI. This CDR3 has 18 residues. V lost 0 bases and J lost 4; bases outside the gene matches: 10. The CDR3 DNA sequence: TGTGCCAGCAGTTACTCGATGCCCCGGACAGGGGCTTACAATGAGCAGTTCTTC. Its protein product is CASSYSMPRTGAYNEQFF.

This chain joins TRBV28 and TRBJ2-6, with D possibly matching TRBD1 (7 bases). The ends were cut back, 7 bases at V and 4 bases at J, with 17 bases in the middle. The length of the CDR3 is 16 residues. CDR1 is MDHEN and CDR2 is SYDVKM in the germline V gene. DNA of the CDR3: TGTGCCAGCACCCGCGGCAGGGGGGTAGGGGCCAACGTCCTGACTTTC. Translation gives CASTRGRGVGANVLTF.

This clonotype has more than one count but fewer than ten. The gene calls are TRBV6-4 and TRBJ2-1; 7 bases line up with TRBD2. This CDR3 has 15 amino acids. Trimming at V came to 2 bases and at J to 3 bases, leaving 4 bases not matched to a gene. Looked up from germline, CDR1 is MRHNA and CDR2 is SNTAGT. DNA for the CDR3: TGTGCCAGCAGTGACGCGGGAGAGGGCTACAATGAGCAGTTCTTC. Its protein product is CASSDAGEGYNEQFF.

This clonotype appeared many times. The V and J genes are TRBV7-9 and TRBJ2-7; 7 nucleotides align to TRBD1. CDR1 SEHNR and CDR2 FQNEAQ come from the germline V gene (reference sequence). The junction had 14 bases not matched to a gene; V was cut back by 8 bases and J by 4 bases. This CDR3 has 15 amino acids. CDR3 sequence reads: CASSRARGSRYEQYF. CDR3 nucleotides: TGTGCCAGCTCCCGGGCCAGGGGGTCTCGGTACGAGCAGTACTTC.

The CDR3 DNA reads TGCAGTGCTAGGGCCGGGACAGATAGCAATCAGCCCCAGCATTTT. It specifies CSARAGTDSNQPQHF. J is TRBJ1-5 and V is TRBV20-1; 7 bases are shared with TRBD1. The germline V gene has CDR1 DFQATT and CDR2 SNEGSKA (reference sequence). CDR3 length: 15 amino acids. V shed 3 bases, J shed 0 bases, and the junction held 5 bases outside the gene matches.

This chain connects TRBV29-1 to TRBJ2-7; D unresolved. Trimming took 5 bases from V and 2 from J, leaving 13 bases between them. The CDR3 covers 13 residues. Per germline, CDR1 SQVTM and CDR2 ANQGSEA. This CDR3 is CSVLELDAYEQYF. The CDR3 nucleotides are TGCAGCGTTTTGGAGTTAGACGCCTACGAGCAGTACTTC.